These 28 T cell receptor beta chains came from one sample sequenced in a study of T cells in Graves' hyperthyroidism and ophthalmopathy. Amplification of TCR beta CDR3 regions was performed using RNA transcripts as template. TCR CDR3 underwent first-round RT-PCR with the HTBI primer set. TCRdb fed the multiplex PCR reads into MiXCR, producing one record per CDR3 protein. The sample includes hundreds of thousands of distinct CDR3 sequences, around a fifth of them seen just once. The sequencing input was blood. Source of these receptors: a man in his fifties or sixties with Graves' ophthalmopathy.

This chain connects TRBV14 to TRBJ1-1; D might be TRBD1 (6 bases). CDR3 length: 14 amino acids. Germline values: CDR1 SGHDN, CDR2 FVKESK. V lost 0 bases and J 7 bases, leaving 12 bases between the germline ends. As DNA, the CDR3 is TGTGCCAGCAGCCAAGATGGAGCCAGGGGTGAAGCTTTCTTT. It encodes CASSQDGARGEAFF.

The sample holds a few counts of this clonotype. V usage is TRBV5-1 and J usage is TRBJ2-7, with 11 bases that match TRBD1. The CDR3 is made up of 14 amino acids. The ends lost 5 bases at V and 3 bases at J; junction bases unmatched: 4. The germline V gene encodes CDR1 SGHRS and CDR2 YFSETQ. CDR3 DNA sequence: TGCGCCAGCAGTTATGGGACAGGGGGCTACGAGCAGTACTTC. It encodes CASSYGTGGYEQYF.

The chain links TRBV24-1 to TRBJ2-1; 13 bases line up with TRBD2. Germline V gives CDR1 KGHDR, CDR2 SFDVKD. The CDR3 is 13 amino acids. Trimming removed 6 bases from V and 13 bases from J; junction bases left unmatched: 5. The CDR3 protein is CATSRLAGGEQFF. The CDR3 bases are TGTGCCACCAGTCGACTAGCGGGAGGTGAACAGTTCTTC.

Comment on this clonotype: This may be a read error, as it is one base from a much larger clone. This sequence joins TRBV18 and TRBJ2-5; the D gene is possibly TRBD2 (6 bases). Gene TRBJ2-1 matches the end of the DNA better, so the J call may be wrong. CDR1 is KGHSH and CDR2 is LQKENI in the germline V gene. The CDR3 is 13 residues long. The CDR3 sequence: CASSPLASEDQFF. The CDR3 DNA reads TGTGCCAGCTCACCCCTAGCGTCAGAAGACCAGTTCTTC.

V gene TRBV29-1 combines with J gene TRBJ2-7; TRBD1 aligns across 7 bases. The CDR3 loop spans 15 amino acids. Germline CDR1 and CDR2: SQVTM and ANQGSEA. Germline trimming cut 2 bases from V and 4 bases from J; bases unmatched to any gene: 11. CDR3 amino acids: CSVELVDRPKYEQYF. As DNA, the CDR3 is TGCAGCGTTGAACTTGTGGACAGGCCGAAATACGAGCAGTACTTC.

This clonotype was seen repeatedly, ten times or more. The chain is built from TRBV7-9 and TRBJ2-3; D is ambiguous. The V and J ends lost 4 bases and 2 bases respectively, with 13 bases between them. The CDR3 length is 15 residues. The germline V gene encodes CDR1 SEHNR and CDR2 FQNEAQ (reference sequence). The CDR3 sequence is CASSSPRRSTDTQYF. For the CDR3, the DNA is TGTGCCAGCAGCTCCCCTAGGCGGTCCACAGATACGCAGTATTTT.

V usage is TRBV5-1 and J usage is TRBJ2-3, with D possibly TRBD2 on 6 matching bases. In germline, CDR1 is SGHRS, CDR2 YFSETQ. CDR3 size: 17 residues. V was pared by 5 bases and J by 0 bases, with 19 bases between. The CDR3 DNA sequence: TGCGCCAGCAGGGGCGGGATCGACTCTCCAAGCACAGATACGCAGTATTTT. Its protein is CASRGGIDSPSTDTQYF.

The V and J genes are TRBV15 and TRBJ1-1; D is unclear. The germline CDR1 and CDR2 sequences are LNHNV and YYDKDF (reference sequence). The CDR3 runs to 14 residues. V lost 1 base to trimming and J lost 8 bases, with 14 bases between them. DNA of the CDR3: TGTGCCACCAGCAGAGGAGGAGGGTGGGTAGAAGCTTTCTTT. This codes for CATSRGGGWVEAFF.

The chain has TRBV7-2 and TRBJ2-2; D uncertain. Trimming took 2 bases from V and 1 from J, leaving 8 bases between them. The CDR3 is 15 amino acids. From germline, CDR1 is SGHTA and CDR2 FQGNSA. CDR3 DNA: TGTGCCAGCAGCTTATGGACCCTGAACACCGGGGAGCTGTTTTTT. Translating gives CASSLWTLNTGELFF.

The J gene is TRBJ2-3, the V gene TRBV6-5; 14 bases are a match to TRBD2. After removal of 1 base from V and 3 bases from J, the junction contained 6 bases not matched to a gene. Germline-derived CDR1 and CDR2 are MNHEY and SVGAGI. The length of the CDR3 is 18 residues. The DNA of the CDR3 is TGTGCCAGCAGTTACTTGGGACTAGCGGGAGAGGGAACAGATACGCAGTATTTT. As protein: CASSYLGLAGEGTDTQYF.

This clonotype was detected many times. This sequence joins TRBV7-3 and TRBJ2-3; D might be TRBD1 (7 bases). Per germline, CDR1 SGHTA and CDR2 FQGTGA. This CDR3 is 16 amino acids long. Trimming cost V 4 bases and J 0 bases, with 14 bases left between them. The CDR3 spells CASSSRGDRSTDTQYF. In DNA form, the CDR3 reads TGTGCCAGCAGCTCCCGCGGGGACAGAAGCACAGATACGCAGTATTTT.

This clonotype came up a few times. The chain couples TRBV7-2 to TRBJ2-5, with 8 bases aligning to TRBD2. V dropped 5 bases and J dropped 5; count of bases not matched to a gene: 10. CDR1 is SGHTA, CDR2 FQGNSA, per germline. The CDR3 extends over 15 amino acids. The CDR3 DNA follows: TGTGCCAGCAGCCCCGTCCGGGGGGGGGGGGAGACCCAGTACTTC. Amino acids: CASSPVRGGGETQYF.

In this sample, this clonotype turned up many times. The chain uses TRBV7-3 and TRBJ2-2; possibly TRBD2 for D (5 bases). The CDR3 has 17 residues. Per germline, CDR1 SGHTA and CDR2 FQGTGA. Trimming stripped 4 bases from V and 1 base from J, with 16 bases between. In nucleotides, the CDR3 is TGTGCCAGCAGCTCCTCCCTGGCTAGCCTGAACACCGGGGAGCTGTTTTTT. Translated: CASSSSLASLNTGELFF. Supplemented by reference TRBV7-3 and TRBJ2-2, the full variable domain reads GAGVSQTPSNKVTEKGKYVELRCDPISGHTALYWYRQSLGQGPEFLIYFQGTGAADDSGLPNDRFFAVRPEGSVSTLKIQRTERGDSAVYLCASSSSLASLNTGELFFGEGSRLTVL.

CDR3 residues: CAISESQGQNIQYF. The DNA for the CDR3 is TGTGCCATCAGTGAGTCTCAGGGGCAAAACATTCAGTACTTC. V is TRBV10-3 and J is TRBJ2-4, with D possibly matching TRBD1 (6 bases). The germline V gene encodes CDR1 ENHRY and CDR2 SYGVKD. With 0 bases removed from V and 5 bases from J, the gap between germline ends came to 8 bases. The CDR3 is 14 residues long.

This clonotype turned up a few times. The rearrangement uses TRBV9 and TRBJ2-1; 14 bases match TRBD2. CDR1 is SGDLS and CDR2 is YYNGEE in the germline V gene. This CDR3 has 17 residues. Trimming at V came to 4 bases and at J to 4 bases, leaving 7 bases not matched to a gene. This chain's CDR3 is CASSFGLAGGFYNEQFF. The CDR3 bases are TGTGCCAGCAGCTTTGGACTAGCGGGAGGATTTTACAATGAGCAGTTCTTC.

This clonotype has a count of ten or more. The rearrangement uses TRBV12-3 or TRBV12-4 and TRBJ1-5; TRBD1 matches at 7 bases. This CDR3 comprises 14 residues. Trimming at V came to 5 bases and at J to 3 bases, leaving 4 bases not matched to a gene. The CDR3 protein is CASSGDRANQPQHF. In DNA, the CDR3 is TGTGCCAGCAGTGGAGACAGGGCCAATCAGCCCCAGCATTTT.

This clonotype is a singleton in its sample. The chain has TRBV11-1 and TRBJ1-2, with 9 bases that match TRBD1. Germline V gives CDR1 SGHAT, CDR2 FQDESV (reference sequence). The CDR3 extends over 15 amino acids. Trimming took 5 bases from V and 5 from J; bases not matched to a gene: 9. The CDR3: CASSPEQGAKYGYTF. In nucleotides, the CDR3 is TGTGCCAGCAGCCCCGAACAGGGGGCGAAATATGGCTACACCTTC.

This CDR3 reads CASSDGTDDEQFF. The CDR3 nucleotides are TGTGCCAGCAGCGATGGGACTGACGATGAGCAGTTCTTC. V gene TRBV6-1 combines with J gene TRBJ2-1, with TRBD2 as a possible D gene (6 bases). V was shortened by 6 bases and J by 8 bases, with 14 bases between the two germline ends. CDR1 is MNHNS, CDR2 SASEGT, per germline. The CDR3 contains 13 residues.

Ten or more counts support this clonotype. The CDR3 loop reads CASRTGTQRGEQYF. The DNA for the CDR3 is TGTGCCAGCAGGACCGGGACTCAACGTGGGGAGCAGTACTTC. V and J are TRBV6-2 or TRBV6-3 and TRBJ2-7; perhaps TRBD2 as D (6 bases). The CDR3 covers 14 residues. From germline, CDR1 is MNHEY and CDR2 SVGEGT. Trimming pared 6 bases from V and 7 bases from J, leaving 19 bases between.

CDR3: CASAPGGTSYEQYF. The CDR3 DNA sequence: TGTGCCAGCGCCCCAGGGGGGACATCCTACGAGCAGTACTTC. The V gene is TRBV28, the J gene TRBJ2-7; D might be TRBD1 (7 bases). The CDR3 contains 14 residues. The V end lost 8 bases, the J end lost 1 base, and 15 bases lay between the germline ends. Germline loops: CDR1 MDHEN, CDR2 SYDVKM.

This clonotype was seen repeatedly, ten times or more. CDR3 sequence reads: CASSPSQGGNIQYF. The CDR3 nucleotides read TGTGCCAGCAGCCCCTCGCAGGGCGGAAACATTCAGTACTTC. V gene TRBV7-6 combines with J gene TRBJ2-4, with D tentatively TRBD1 (5 bases). The length of the CDR3 is 14 residues. Deletions cut 5 bases from V and 6 bases from J, with 14 bases between. Germline V gene data show CDR1 as SGHVS and CDR2 as FNYEAQ.

This clonotype was detected many times. The chain joins TRBV2 to TRBJ2-7; D unclear. CDR3 length equals 13 residues. The germline V gene has CDR1 SNHLY and CDR2 FYNNEI. V was cut by 7 bases and J by 1 base, with 11 bases left in between. Written as DNA, the CDR3 is TGTGCCAGCAACTCAGACCGTTCCTACGAGCAGTACTTC. Protein product: CASNSDRSYEQYF.

This clonotype was counted many times. The genes are TRBV30 and TRBJ2-1, with D uncertain. Trimming took 4 bases from V and 4 from J, leaving 8 bases between them. The CDR3 is 12 amino acids. Germline assignment: CDR1 GTSNPN and CDR2 SVGIG (reference sequence). CDR3 sequence (DNA): TGTGCCTGGAATTCGAGGTACAATGAGCAGTTCTTC. Translating gives CAWNSRYNEQFF.

The J gene is TRBJ1-2, the V gene TRBV25-1; D is ambiguous. Between the trimmed V and J ends, which lost 1 base and 4 bases, there was a span of 7 bases. The CDR3 contains 13 residues. CDR1 and CDR2 (germline): MGHDK, SYGVNS. CDR3 bases: TGTGCCAGCAGTGAATCGGCGCTCTATGGCTACACCTTC. It codes for CASSESALYGYTF.

The chain couples TRBV5-1 to TRBJ2-2; perhaps D is TRBD1 or TRBD2 (6 bases each). Germline V CDR1 and CDR2: SGHRS, YFSETQ. The CDR3 sequence is 15 residues long. Trimming took 5 bases from V and 0 from J, leaving 11 bases between them. The CDR3 coding sequence is TGCGCCAGCAGTATGGGGGGCGCGAACACCGGGGAGCTGTTTTTT. Protein: CASSMGGANTGELFF.

This clonotype was detected only a few times. The rearrangement links TRBV6-2 or TRBV6-3 to TRBJ2-2; a possible D gene is TRBD2 (5 bases). V was clipped by 2 bases and J by 4 bases, with 11 bases between them. Germline V gene data show CDR1 as MNHEY and CDR2 as SVGEGT. CDR3 length equals 15 residues. CDR3 in amino acids: CASSYRELPTGELFF. CDR3 coding DNA: TGTGCCAGCAGTTACCGGGAATTGCCCACCGGGGAGCTGTTTTTT.

This clonotype was recorded a few times. J is TRBJ1-2 and V is TRBV10-3, with 8 bases lining up with TRBD1. Germline V gives CDR1 ENHRY, CDR2 SYGVKD. The ends lost 6 bases at V and 1 base at J; junction bases unmatched: 1. The length of the CDR3 is 13 residues. CDR3 in DNA: TGTGCCATCAGGACAGGGGATAACTATGGCTACACCTTC. It specifies CAIRTGDNYGYTF.

CDR3 in DNA: TGTGCCAGCAGCCTCGGACAGGGACTAAACATGCCCCAGCATTTT. It encodes CASSLGQGLNMPQHF. The chain combines TRBV16 with TRBJ1-5; 8 bases are shared with TRBD1. J gave up 9 bases and V 4 bases, and 11 bases lay outside the gene matches. The CDR3 extends over 15 amino acids. The germline V gene has CDR1 KGHSY and CDR2 FQNENV.